This T cell receptor beta chain was recorded in a study of blood T cell repertoires in COVID-19. Study information: There were acute and convalescent COVID-19 samples, and they came from the United States, Italy and Spain. From T cells, B-cell-depleted T cells, or PBMCs came the material, which was cDNA or gDNA.

CDR1 is LGHDT, CDR2 YNNKEL, per germline (reference sequence). The germline V and J ends were trimmed by 0 bases and 6 bases, with 17 bases remaining between them. This CDR3 is built from 16 residues. Clones were sequenced by immunoSEQ multiplex PCR, and TCRdb holds only the in-frame ones, with some missing. This table has 75,000 to 90,000 clones, less than 95% appearing once. Sequencing used peripheral blood. The chain is built from TRBV3-1 (or the pseudogene TRBV3-2) and TRBJ1-2, with D possibly matching TRBD1 (5 bases). This receptor was taken from a woman aged 50 to 60 in a cohort sampled during active COVID-19. CDR3 loop: CASSQEGWVGGHGYTF. The CDR3 DNA reads as TGTGCCAGCAGCCAAGAAGGATGGGTCGGGGGACATGGCTACACCTTC.